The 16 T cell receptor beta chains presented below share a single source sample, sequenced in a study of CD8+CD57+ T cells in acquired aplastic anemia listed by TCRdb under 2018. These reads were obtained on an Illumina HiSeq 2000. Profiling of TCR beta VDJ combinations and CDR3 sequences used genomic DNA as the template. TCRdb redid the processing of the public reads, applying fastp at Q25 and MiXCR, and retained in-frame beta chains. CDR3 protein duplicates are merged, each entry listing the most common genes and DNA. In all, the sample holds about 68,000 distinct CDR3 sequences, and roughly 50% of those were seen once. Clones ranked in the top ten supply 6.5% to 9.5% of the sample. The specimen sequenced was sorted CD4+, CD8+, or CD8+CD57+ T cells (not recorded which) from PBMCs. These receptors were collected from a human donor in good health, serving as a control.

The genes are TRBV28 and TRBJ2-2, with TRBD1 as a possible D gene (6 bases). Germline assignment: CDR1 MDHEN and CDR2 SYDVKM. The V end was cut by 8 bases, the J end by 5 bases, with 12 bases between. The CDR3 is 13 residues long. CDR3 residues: CASFNRATGELFF. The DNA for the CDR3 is TGTGCCAGCTTCAACAGGGCAACCGGGGAGCTGTTTTTT.

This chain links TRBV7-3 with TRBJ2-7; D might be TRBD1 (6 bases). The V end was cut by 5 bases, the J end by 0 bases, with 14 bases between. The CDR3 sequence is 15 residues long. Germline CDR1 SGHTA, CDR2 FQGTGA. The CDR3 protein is CASSQGQSVSYEQYF. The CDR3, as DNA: TGTGCCAGCAGCCAAGGACAGTCAGTCTCCTACGAGCAGTACTTC. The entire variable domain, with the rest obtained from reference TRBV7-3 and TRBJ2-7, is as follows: GAGVSQTPSNKVTEKGKYVELRCDPISGHTALYWYRQSLGQGPEFLIYFQGTGAADDSGLPNDRFFAVRPEGSVSTLKIQRTERGDSAVYLCASSQGQSVSYEQYFGPGTRLTVT.

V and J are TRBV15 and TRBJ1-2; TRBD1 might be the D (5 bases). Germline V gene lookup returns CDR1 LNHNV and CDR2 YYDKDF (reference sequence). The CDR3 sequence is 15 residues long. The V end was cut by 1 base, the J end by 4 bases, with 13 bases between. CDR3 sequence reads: CATSRGDSMAYGYTF. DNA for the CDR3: TGTGCCACCAGCAGAGGGGACTCGATGGCCTATGGCTACACCTTC.

CDR3 residues: CASSEAASGSGYEQYF. In nucleotides, the CDR3 is TGTGCCAGCAGTGAAGCCGCTAGCGGGAGCGGCTACGAGCAGTACTTC. The chain uses TRBV6-1 and TRBJ2-7; 10 nucleotides agree with TRBD2. Germline assignment: CDR1 MNHNS and CDR2 SASEGT. The CDR3 is 16 amino acids. The V and J ends lost 0 bases and 3 bases, in that order; junction bases with no gene match: 5.

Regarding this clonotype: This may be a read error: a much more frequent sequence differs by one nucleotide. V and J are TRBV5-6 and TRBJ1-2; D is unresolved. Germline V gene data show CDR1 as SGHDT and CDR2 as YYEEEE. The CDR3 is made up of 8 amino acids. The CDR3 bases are TGTGCTGACTATGGCTACACCTTC. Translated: CADYGYTF.

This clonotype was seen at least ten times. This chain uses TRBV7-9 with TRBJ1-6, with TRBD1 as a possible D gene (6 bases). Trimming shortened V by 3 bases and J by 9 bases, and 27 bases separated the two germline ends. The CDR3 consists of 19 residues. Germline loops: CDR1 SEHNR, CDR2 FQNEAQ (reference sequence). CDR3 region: CASSFGEGGGLGGGSPLHF. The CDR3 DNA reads TGTGCCAGCAGCTTTGGCGAGGGGGGCGGTCTCGGGGGTGGTTCACCCCTCCACTTT.

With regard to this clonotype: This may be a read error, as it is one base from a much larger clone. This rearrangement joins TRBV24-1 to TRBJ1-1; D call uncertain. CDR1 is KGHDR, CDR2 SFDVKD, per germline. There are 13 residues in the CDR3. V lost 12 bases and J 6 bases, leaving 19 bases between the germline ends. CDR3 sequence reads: CAGSLSLYAEAFF. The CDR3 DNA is TGTGCCGGCAGTTTATCGTTGTATGCTGAAGCTTTCTTT.

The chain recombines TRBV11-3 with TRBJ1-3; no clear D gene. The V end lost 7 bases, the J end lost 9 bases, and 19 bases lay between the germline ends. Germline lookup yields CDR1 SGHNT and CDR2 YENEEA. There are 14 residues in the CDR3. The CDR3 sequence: CASTSTVFKSTIYF. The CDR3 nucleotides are TGTGCCAGCACTTCGACCGTATTCAAGAGCACCATATATTTT.

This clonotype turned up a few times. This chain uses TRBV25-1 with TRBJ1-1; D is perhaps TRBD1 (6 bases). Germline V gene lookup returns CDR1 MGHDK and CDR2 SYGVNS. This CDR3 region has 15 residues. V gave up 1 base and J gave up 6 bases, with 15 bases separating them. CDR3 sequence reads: CASSEFGGARAEAFF. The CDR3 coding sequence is TGTGCCAGCAGTGAATTTGGGGGGGCTCGGGCTGAAGCTTTCTTT. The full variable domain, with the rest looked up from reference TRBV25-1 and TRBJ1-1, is EADIYQTPRYLVIGTGKKITLECSQTMGHDKMYWYQQDPGMELHLIHYSYGVNSTEKGDLSSESTVSRIRTEHFPLTLESARPSHTSQYLCASSEFGGARAEAFFGQGTRLTVV.

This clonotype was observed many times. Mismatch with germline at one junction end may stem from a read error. In DNA form, the CDR3 reads TGTACCAGCAGCCCAACCCCCGACAGAAGCTATGGCTACACCTTC. As protein: CTSSPTPDRSYGYTF. This sequence joins TRBV7-9 and TRBJ1-2; TRBD1 is a possible D gene (5 bases). This CDR3 has 15 residues. Germline V gene data show CDR1 as SEHNR and CDR2 as FQNEAQ (reference sequence).

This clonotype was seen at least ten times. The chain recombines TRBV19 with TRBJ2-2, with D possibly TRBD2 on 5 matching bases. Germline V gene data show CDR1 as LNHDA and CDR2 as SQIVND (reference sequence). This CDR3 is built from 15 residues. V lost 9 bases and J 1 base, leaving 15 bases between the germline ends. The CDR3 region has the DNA TGTGCCAGCACGTTTTATCGGGAGAACACCGGGGAGCTGTTTTTT. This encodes CASTFYRENTGELFF.

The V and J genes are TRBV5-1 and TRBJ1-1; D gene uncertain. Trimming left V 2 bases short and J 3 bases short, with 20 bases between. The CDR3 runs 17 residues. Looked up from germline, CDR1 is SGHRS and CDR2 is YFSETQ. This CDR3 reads CASSFDTKLWRYTEAFF. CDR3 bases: TGCGCCAGCAGCTTCGATACCAAATTGTGGCGTTACACTGAAGCTTTCTTT.

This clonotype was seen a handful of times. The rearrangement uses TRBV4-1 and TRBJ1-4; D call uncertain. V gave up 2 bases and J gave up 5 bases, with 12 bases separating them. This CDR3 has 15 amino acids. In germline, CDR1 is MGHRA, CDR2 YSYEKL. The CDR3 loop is CASSQQDSYNEKLFF. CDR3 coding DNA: TGCGCCAGCAGCCAACAGGATAGTTACAATGAAAAACTGTTTTTT.

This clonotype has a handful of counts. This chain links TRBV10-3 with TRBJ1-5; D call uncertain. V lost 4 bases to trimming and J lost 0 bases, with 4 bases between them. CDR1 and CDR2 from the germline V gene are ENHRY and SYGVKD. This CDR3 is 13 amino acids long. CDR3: CAISVNSNQPQHF. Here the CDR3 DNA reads TGTGCCATCAGTGTTAATAGCAATCAGCCCCAGCATTTT.

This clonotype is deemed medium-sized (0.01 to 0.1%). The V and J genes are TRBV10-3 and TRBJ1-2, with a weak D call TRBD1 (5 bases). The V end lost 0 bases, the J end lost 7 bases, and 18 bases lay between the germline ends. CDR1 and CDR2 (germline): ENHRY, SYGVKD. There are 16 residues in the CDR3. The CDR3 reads CAISESRGLPSSGYTF. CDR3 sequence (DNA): TGTGCCATCAGTGAGTCTAGGGGCCTGCCGAGTAGTGGCTACACCTTC.

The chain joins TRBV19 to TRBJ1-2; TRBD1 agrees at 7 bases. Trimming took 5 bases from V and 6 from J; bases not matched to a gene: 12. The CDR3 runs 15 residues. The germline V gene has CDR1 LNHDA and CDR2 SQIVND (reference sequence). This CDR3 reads CASSFPGTEYDGYTF. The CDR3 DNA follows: TGTGCCAGTAGTTTCCCCGGGACAGAGTATGATGGCTACACCTTC.